This T cell receptor (beta chain) was identified in a study of T cells in localized non-small cell lung cancer. The repertoire was sequenced with immunoSEQ multiplex PCR; TCRdb's copy has only in-frame clones and lacks some. The sample shows around 69,000 clones, 75% to 90% of them seen only once. This clone was recorded only once. Antigen unknown. Study-wide points: For the top 100 tumor clones, a median roughly 56 also appeared in adjacent lung.

The CDR3 runs to 14 residues. Germline CDR1 and CDR2: MNHNS and SASEGT. Trimming took off 6 bases at V and 6 bases at J, with 14 bases between the two ends. Sample: peripheral blood, taken before any cancer treatment. This clonotype was sampled from a woman between 35 and 70 years old with stage I lung adenocarcinoma. V and J are TRBV6-1 and TRBJ2-2, with D possibly matching TRBD2 (5 bases). The CDR3 bases are TGTGCCAGCAGGGAGGCAGTTCGGGCCGGGGAGCTGTTTTTT. It codes for CASREAVRAGELFF.